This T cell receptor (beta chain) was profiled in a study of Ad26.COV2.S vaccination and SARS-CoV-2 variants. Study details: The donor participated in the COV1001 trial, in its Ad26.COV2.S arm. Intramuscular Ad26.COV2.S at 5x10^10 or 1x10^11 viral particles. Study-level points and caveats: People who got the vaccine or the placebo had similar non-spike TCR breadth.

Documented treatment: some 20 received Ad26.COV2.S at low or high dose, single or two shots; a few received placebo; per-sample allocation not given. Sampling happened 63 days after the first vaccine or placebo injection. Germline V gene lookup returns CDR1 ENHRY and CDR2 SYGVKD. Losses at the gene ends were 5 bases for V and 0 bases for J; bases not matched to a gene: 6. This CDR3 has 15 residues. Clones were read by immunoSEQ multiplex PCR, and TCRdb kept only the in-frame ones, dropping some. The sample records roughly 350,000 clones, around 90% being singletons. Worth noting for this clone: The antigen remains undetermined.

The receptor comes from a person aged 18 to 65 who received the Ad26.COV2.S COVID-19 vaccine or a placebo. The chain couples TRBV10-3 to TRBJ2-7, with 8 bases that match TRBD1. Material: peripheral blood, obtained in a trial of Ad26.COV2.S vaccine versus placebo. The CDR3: CAISTDRASSYEQYF. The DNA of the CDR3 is TGTGCCATCAGTACGGACAGGGCAAGCTCCTACGAGCAGTACTTC.